The clone carrying this T cell receptor (beta chain) has only a few counts. Its antigen is currently unknown. These data belong to a study of post-analysis software for immune sequencing data. Study-level points and caveats: Multiple sclerosis patients had significantly lower normalized Chao1 diversity than controls. Co-batched samples clustered tightly together by F measure.

The TCR beta cDNA libraries carried unique molecular identifiers. TCRdb analysed the PCR reads with MiXCR anew, one entry per CDR3 protein. The sample yields roughly 170,000 distinct CDR3 sequences, about 29% seen once. The sample comprised blood. The clonotype comes from a girl aged 5-17 years with multiple sclerosis.

Here the CDR3 reads CASSLVGRDNEQFF. The CDR3 DNA is TGTGCCAGCAGCTTAGTCGGGAGGGACAATGAGCAGTTCTTC. V is TRBV11-2 and J is TRBJ2-1, with 8 bases that match TRBD2. The CDR3 totals 14 residues. Losses at the gene ends were 1 base for V and 5 bases for J; bases not matched to a gene: 1. Germline CDR1 SGHAT, CDR2 FQNNGV.